This T cell receptor (beta chain) was obtained from a study of blood T cell repertoires in COVID-19. The overall study: From T cells, B-cell-depleted T cells, or PBMCs came the material, which was cDNA or gDNA.

Using immunoSEQ multiplex PCR, the repertoire was profiled, and TCRdb retains in-frame clones only, with some absent. The table shows 150,000 or so clones, with approximately 91% occurring only once. The CDR3 length is 13 residues. The junction had 7 bases not matched to a gene; V was cut back by 4 bases and J by 9 bases. Germline CDR1 LNHNV, CDR2 YYDKDF (reference sequence). The sequenced sample consisted of peripheral blood. V and J are TRBV15 and TRBJ2-7; 9 bases are a match to TRBD2. The clonotype comes from a young man with acute or convalescent COVID-19. CDR3 residues: CATSKNPLAGQYF. For the CDR3, the DNA is TGTGCCACCAGCAAGAATCCACTAGCGGGGCAGTACTTC. The whole variable domain, remainder taken from reference TRBV15 and TRBJ2-7, is DAMVIQNPRYQVTQFGKPVTLSCSQTLNHNVMYWYQQKSSQAPKLLFHYYDKDFNNEADTPDNFQSRRPNTSFCFLDIRSPGLGDTAMYLCATSKNPLAGQYFGPGTRLTVT.